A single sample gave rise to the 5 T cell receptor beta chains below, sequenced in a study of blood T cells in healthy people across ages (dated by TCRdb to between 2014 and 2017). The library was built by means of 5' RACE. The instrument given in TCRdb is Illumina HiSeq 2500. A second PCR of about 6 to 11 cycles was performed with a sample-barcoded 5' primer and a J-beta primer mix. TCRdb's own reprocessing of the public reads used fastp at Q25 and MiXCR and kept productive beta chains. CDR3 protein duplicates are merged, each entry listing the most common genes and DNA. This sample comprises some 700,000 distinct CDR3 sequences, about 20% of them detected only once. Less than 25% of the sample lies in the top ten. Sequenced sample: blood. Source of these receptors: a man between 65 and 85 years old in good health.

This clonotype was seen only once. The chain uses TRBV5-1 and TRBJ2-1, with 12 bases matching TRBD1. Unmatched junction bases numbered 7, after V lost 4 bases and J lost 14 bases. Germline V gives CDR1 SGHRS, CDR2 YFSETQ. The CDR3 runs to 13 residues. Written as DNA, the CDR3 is TGCGCCAGCAGCCTTCCCGGGACAGGGGGCGAGTTCTTC. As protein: CASSLPGTGGEFF.

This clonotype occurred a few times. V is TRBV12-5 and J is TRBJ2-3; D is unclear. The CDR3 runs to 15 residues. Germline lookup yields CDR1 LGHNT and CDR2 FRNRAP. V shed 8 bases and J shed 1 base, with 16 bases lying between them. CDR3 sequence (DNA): TGTGCTAGTTCTTGGGGATCACCCGGCACAGATACGCAGTATTTT. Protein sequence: CASSWGSPGTDTQYF.

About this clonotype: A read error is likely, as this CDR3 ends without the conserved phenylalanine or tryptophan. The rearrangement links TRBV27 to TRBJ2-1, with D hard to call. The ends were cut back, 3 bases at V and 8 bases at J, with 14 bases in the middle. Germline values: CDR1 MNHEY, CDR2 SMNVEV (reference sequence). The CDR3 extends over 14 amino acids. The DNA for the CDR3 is TGTGCCAGCAGTTTCCGAAGGACCTGGGATGAGCAGTTCCTC. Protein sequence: CASSFRRTWDEQFL.

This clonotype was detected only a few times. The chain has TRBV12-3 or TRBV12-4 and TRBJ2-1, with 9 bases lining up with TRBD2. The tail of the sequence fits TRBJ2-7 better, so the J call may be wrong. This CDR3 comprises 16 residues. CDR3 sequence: CASSCWISGGTYEQYF. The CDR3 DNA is TGTGCCAGCAGTTGTTGGATTAGCGGGGGAACATACGAGCAGTACTTC.

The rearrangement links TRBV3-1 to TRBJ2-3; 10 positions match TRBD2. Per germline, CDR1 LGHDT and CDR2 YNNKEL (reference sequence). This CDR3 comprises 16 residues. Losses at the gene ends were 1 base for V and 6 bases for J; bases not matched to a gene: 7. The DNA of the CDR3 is TGTGCCAGCAGCCAAGTAGCGGGAGGAGAACTCGATACGCAGTATTTT. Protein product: CASSQVAGGELDTQYF.